The next 25 T cell receptor beta chains were all read from a single sample in a study of Graves' ophthalmopathy and Graves' hyperthyroidism. RNA transcripts provided the template for amplifying TCR beta CDR3 regions. Investigators did first-round RT-PCR with HTBI primers, then second-round multiplex PCR. From the multiplex PCR reads, TCRdb called clonotypes with MiXCR, one entry per CDR3 protein. The sample holds approximately 700,000 distinct CDR3 sequences, 40% seen once. Sequenced material: peripheral blood. Receptors originate from an adult man with Graves' ophthalmopathy.

In this sample, this clonotype turned up many times. The gene calls are TRBV20-1 and TRBJ1-2, with unresolved D. This CDR3 is 14 amino acids long. The V gene's germline CDR1 is DFQATT and CDR2 SNEGSKA (reference sequence). V gave up 7 bases and J gave up 3 bases, with 18 bases separating them. The CDR3 DNA reads as TGCAGTGGCCTAGCTGTCCACTGGCACTATGGCTACACCTTC. This sequence encodes CSGLAVHWHYGYTF.

V is TRBV29-1 and J is TRBJ1-2, with D perhaps matching TRBD1 (6 bases). This CDR3 has 11 residues. Per germline, CDR1 SQVTM and CDR2 ANQGSEA. This CDR3 is CSDSDRSGYTF. The CDR3 nucleotides are TGCAGTGATTCAGACAGGAGCGGCTACACCTTC.

This clonotype appeared a few times. The chain uses TRBV5-8 and TRBJ2-5; 14 bases line up with TRBD2. After removal of 3 bases from V and 6 bases from J, the junction contained 4 bases not matched to a gene. The CDR3 contains 15 residues. Germline V CDR1 and CDR2: SGHTS, YDEGEE. CDR3: CASSSGTSGRQTQYF. As DNA, the CDR3 is TGTGCCAGCAGCTCCGGGACTAGCGGGAGACAGACCCAGTACTTC.

The chain uses TRBV6-5 and TRBJ1-1, with no clear D. The germline gives CDR1 MNHEY, CDR2 SVGAGI. The V end lost 8 bases, the J end lost 4 bases, and 11 bases lay between the germline ends. The CDR3 is 12 amino acids. The chain's CDR3 is CASHGLGTEAFF. CDR3 coding DNA: TGTGCCAGCCATGGGCTGGGCACTGAAGCTTTCTTT.

A note on this clonotype: Possible read error: a much larger clone is one base away. The chain recombines TRBV7-8 with TRBJ2-5; TRBD1 matches 11 bases. V dropped 6 bases and J dropped 9; count of bases not matched to a gene: 12. Germline CDR1 is SGHVS and CDR2 is FQNEAQ. This CDR3 region has 15 residues. CDR3 in DNA: TGTGCCAGCAGTGCCCGGACAGGGGGCAGGGAGGCCCAGTACTTC. Protein product: CASSARTGGREAQYF.

This chain links TRBV25-1 with TRBJ1-1, with a possible D match to TRBD1 (5 bases). This CDR3 has 17 residues. Germline V gene data show CDR1 as MGHDK and CDR2 as SYGVNS. V shed 7 bases and J shed 0 bases, with 21 bases lying between them. In DNA form, the CDR3 reads TGTGCCAGCACCTTAGTGGACCTGGACACGATGAACACTGAAGCTTTCTTT. Translation gives CASTLVDLDTMNTEAFF.

This clonotype came up many times. The chain has TRBV10-2 and TRBJ1-4; no definite D call. The CDR3 sequence is 14 residues long. The germline gives CDR1 WSHSY, CDR2 SAAADI. The V end lost 0 bases, the J end lost 8 bases, and 10 bases lay between the germline ends. The CDR3 here is CASSESRDGEKLFF. The CDR3 DNA reads as TGCGCCAGCAGTGAGTCTCGAGATGGGGAAAAACTGTTTTTT.

The rearrangement links TRBV25-1 to TRBJ2-7, with 9 bases that match TRBD1. This CDR3 has 17 residues. Germline V gene lookup returns CDR1 MGHDK and CDR2 SYGVNS. V dropped 6 bases and J dropped 3; count of bases not matched to a gene: 15. The CDR3 DNA follows: TGTGCCAGCAGCCAGAATTGGGGCCGGGACAGGGACTACGAGCAGTACTTC. Protein product: CASSQNWGRDRDYEQYF.

The V gene is TRBV11-2, the J gene TRBJ2-5, with TRBD2 matching 14 bases. CDR3 length equals 15 residues. Looked up from germline, CDR1 is SGHAT and CDR2 is FQNNGV. Unmatched junction bases numbered 4, after V lost 5 bases and J lost 5 bases. CDR3 loop: CASSKGLAGAETQYF. In DNA form, the CDR3 reads TGTGCCAGCAGCAAGGGACTAGCGGGAGCTGAGACCCAGTACTTC.

The chain employs TRBV11-2 and TRBJ2-7; no reliable D call. Trimming left V 7 bases short and J 4 bases short, with 17 bases between. The CDR3 totals 14 residues. The germline V gene encodes CDR1 SGHAT and CDR2 FQNNGV. CDR3 region: CASTLPALGYEQYF. DNA for the CDR3: TGTGCCAGCACCCTGCCGGCCCTCGGGTACGAGCAGTACTTC.

This clonotype came up many times. This chain links TRBV7-2 with TRBJ1-5; no firm D call. The V end was cut by 3 bases, the J end by 2 bases, with 11 bases between. Germline CDR1 is SGHTA and CDR2 is FQGNSA. The CDR3 is 15 amino acids. CDR3 in DNA: TGTGCCAGCAGCTTTCCCGGGTTTGGCAATCAGCCCCAGCATTTT. Encoded protein: CASSFPGFGNQPQHF.

This clonotype was seen at least ten times. V usage is TRBV9 and J usage is TRBJ1-4; D possibly corresponds to TRBD1 (5 bases). Germline V gene lookup returns CDR1 SGDLS and CDR2 YYNGEE. Trimming took 1 base from V and 7 from J, leaving 17 bases between them. This CDR3 spans 16 amino acids. The CDR3 DNA sequence: TGTGCCAGCAGCGTACGTACGGGGGGTGATGGTGAAAAACTGTTTTTT. It codes for CASSVRTGGDGEKLFF.

In its sample, this clonotype was seen many times. The rearrangement links TRBV7-9 to TRBJ1-1, with no clear D. The CDR3 length is 15 residues. The V end was cut by 5 bases, the J end by 0 bases, with 13 bases between. CDR1 is SEHNR, CDR2 FQNEAQ, per germline (reference sequence). Written as DNA, the CDR3 is TGTGCCAGCAGCGCTCCGGTACAAATGAACACTGAAGCTTTCTTT. It encodes CASSAPVQMNTEAFF.

This clonotype was picked up many times. The J gene is TRBJ1-1, the V gene TRBV5-1, with D possibly TRBD1 on 5 matching bases. Trimming took 2 bases from V and 1 from J, leaving 12 bases between them. Per germline, CDR1 SGHRS and CDR2 YFSETQ. The CDR3 is made up of 15 amino acids. In nucleotides, the CDR3 is TGCGCCAGCAGCTTAGCCCGAGGACAGAACACTGAAGCTTTCTTT. It is translated as CASSLARGQNTEAFF.

Worth noting for this clonotype: Compared with germline, one end of the junction differs, possibly owing to a read error. V gene TRBV7-9 combines with J gene TRBJ2-2, with 11 bases fitting TRBD1. Germline assignment: CDR1 SEHNR and CDR2 FQNEAQ (reference sequence). There are 14 residues in the CDR3. CDR3 protein: CASSQEGGQGALFF. In DNA, the CDR3 is TGTGCCAGCAGCCAAGAAGGAGGACAGGGGGCGCTGTTTTTT.

This clonotype was counted at least ten times. J is TRBJ1-1 and V is TRBV10-3; no reliable D call. The CDR3 totals 13 residues. Trimming left V 0 bases short and J 8 bases short, with 10 bases between. CDR1 and CDR2 from the germline V gene are ENHRY and SYGVKD. The CDR3 bases are TGTGCCATCAGTGAGTCTGAAGCAGTAGAAGCTTTCTTT. Translated, it gives CAISESEAVEAFF.

This clonotype was seen ten or more times. The chain couples TRBV29-1 to TRBJ2-7; maybe TRBD1 (6 bases). With 0 bases removed from V and 2 bases from J, the gap between germline ends came to 14 bases. The CDR3 loop spans 15 amino acids. CDR1 SQVTM and CDR2 ANQGSEA come from the germline V gene. This chain's CDR3 is CSVEEEDRRPYEQYF. The CDR3, as DNA: TGCAGCGTTGAAGAGGAGGACAGAAGACCCTACGAGCAGTACTTC.

V is TRBV2 and J is TRBJ2-1; D remains unclear. Trimming took 5 bases from V and 2 from J, leaving 7 bases between them. In germline, CDR1 is SNHLY, CDR2 FYNNEI. The CDR3 extends over 13 amino acids. The CDR3 region is CASSILPYNEQFF. CDR3 in DNA: TGTGCCAGCAGTATCCTCCCCTACAATGAGCAGTTCTTC.

This clonotype was seen a handful of times. The rearrangement joins TRBV19 to TRBJ1-1; D gene unclear. Trimming left V 0 bases short and J 4 bases short, with 6 bases between. CDR1 is LNHDA and CDR2 is SQIVND in the germline V gene (reference sequence). CDR3 size: 13 residues. The CDR3, as DNA: TGTGCCAGTAGTATAGATTGGGGCACTGAAGCTTTCTTT. It codes for CASSIDWGTEAFF.

V gene TRBV7-3 combines with J gene TRBJ2-7; perhaps TRBD1 as D (6 bases). The CDR3 runs to 14 residues. Germline V gene sequence: CDR1 SGHTA, CDR2 FQGTGA. Between the trimmed V and J ends, which lost 5 bases and 5 bases, there was a span of 16 bases. The CDR3 is CASSQGTFRNEQYF. The CDR3 coding sequence is TGTGCCAGCAGCCAAGGGACATTTAGAAACGAGCAGTACTTC.

The table lists this clonotype with a few counts. The chain uses TRBV6-5 and TRBJ2-7; D is perhaps TRBD2 (5 bases). The J call is in doubt because the DNA end fits TRBJ2-5 better. CDR3 length: 13 amino acids. Looked up from germline, CDR1 is MNHEY and CDR2 is SVGAGI. The chain's CDR3 is CASSTGSLGTQYF. DNA for the CDR3: TGTGCCAGCAGTACGGGATCTTTGGGGACCCAGTACTTC.

The genes are TRBV7-6 and TRBJ1-5; 9 bases are a match to TRBD1. The germline V gene encodes CDR1 SGHVS and CDR2 FNYEAQ. The CDR3 totals 19 residues. J lost 2 bases, V lost 1 base, and 12 bases had no gene match. CDR3 DNA sequence: TGTGCCAGCAGCTTAGGAGGGACAGGGATGGGTATGGGCAATCAGCCCCAGCATTTT. This translates into CASSLGGTGMGMGNQPQHF.

This clonotype was seen repeatedly, ten times or more. The chain joins TRBV7-7 to TRBJ2-7, with 9 nucleotides matching TRBD1. Losses at the gene ends were 6 bases for V and 3 bases for J; bases not matched to a gene: 3. The CDR3 totals 13 residues. Per germline, CDR1 SSHAT and CDR2 FNYEAQ (reference sequence). The DNA of the CDR3 is TGTGCCAGCAGGAAGACAGGGGGCTACGAGCAGTACTTC. Translating it yields CASRKTGGYEQYF.

This clonotype was observed a few times. The CDR3 is CASSLAGNLNEQYF. CDR3 sequence (DNA): TGTGCCAGCAGCTTAGCAGGGAATCTCAACGAGCAGTACTTC. This chain joins TRBV13 and TRBJ2-7, with a possible D match to TRBD1 (5 bases). The CDR3 sequence is 14 residues long. The V gene's germline CDR1 is PRHDT and CDR2 FYEKMQ (reference sequence). Trimming cost V 1 base and J 5 bases, with 12 bases left between them. The full variable domain, in which reference TRBV13 and TRBJ2-7 provide the parts outside the CDR3, is AAGVIQSPRHLIKEKRETATLKCYPIPRHDTVYWYQQGPGQDPQFLISFYEKMQSDKGSIPDRFSAQQFSDYHSELNMSSLELGDSALYFCASSLAGNLNEQYFGPGTRLTVT.

This clonotype was detected a few times. This chain joins TRBV4-3 and TRBJ2-7; TRBD2 agrees at 9 bases. The V gene end was trimmed by 0 bases and the J gene end by 1 base; junction bases not matched to a gene: 4. This CDR3 contains 16 residues. Germline CDR1 LGHNA, CDR2 YSLEER. The CDR3 DNA is TGCGCCAGCAGCCAAGAGGGACTAGCCGGATCCTACGAGCAGTACTTC. Its protein is CASSQEGLAGSYEQYF.